One sample yielded the 8 T cell receptor beta chains listed below, sequenced in a study of graft-versus-host responses after intestinal transplantation. Libraries were prepared by immunoSEQ multiplex PCR; TCRdb keeps only in-frame clonotypes and omits some of them. The sample lists tens of thousands of clones, approximately 95% occurring once. No antigen has been assigned to these receptors. Sequencing used unstimulated CD8+ T cells sorted from spleen or lymph node cells, obtained before transplant. The receptors stem from a human donor who was the organ donor for an intestinal transplant.

The rearrangement uses TRBV30 and TRBJ2-2; 9 nucleotides agree with TRBD1. Trimming at V came to 4 bases and at J to 5 bases, leaving 8 bases not matched to a gene. The CDR3 is 15 amino acids. CDR1 is GTSNPN and CDR2 is SVGIG in the germline V gene (reference sequence). The CDR3 DNA reads TGTGCCTGGAATGAGGGACAGGGAGTGACCGGGGAGCTGTTTTTT. Encoded protein: CAWNEGQGVTGELFF.

The chain recombines TRBV2 with TRBJ2-7; D gene ambiguous. The CDR3 runs 12 residues. Germline lookup yields CDR1 SNHLY and CDR2 FYNNEI. With 3 bases removed from V and 4 bases from J, the gap between germline ends came to 7 bases. For the CDR3, the DNA is TGTGCCAGCAGTGATAAGGTTTACGAGCAGTACTTC. Translation gives CASSDKVYEQYF.

The V gene is TRBV5-6, the J gene TRBJ2-3; D might be TRBD1 (5 bases). Looked up from germline, CDR1 is SGHDT and CDR2 is YYEEEE. The CDR3 totals 13 residues. V lost 0 bases, J lost 7 bases, and 9 bases lay in between. CDR3 sequence: CASSLVPGYTQYF. CDR3 DNA sequence: TGTGCCAGCAGCTTGGTCCCAGGGTATACGCAGTATTTT. Drawing the rest from reference TRBV5-6 and TRBJ2-3, the complete variable domain is DAGVTQSPTHLIKTRGQQVTLRCSPKSGHDTVSWYQQALGQGPQFIFQYYEEEERQRGNFPDRFSGHQFPNYSSELNVNALLLGDSALYLCASSLVPGYTQYFGPGTRLTVL.

The rearrangement joins TRBV5-6 to TRBJ1-4, with D unclear. Germline V lookup: CDR1 SGHDT, CDR2 YYEEEE. The V gene lost 6 bases and the J gene lost 5 bases, with 14 bases spanning the gap. The CDR3 consists of 14 residues. CDR3 DNA: TGTGCCAGCACCCCCCACCGGGCCAATGAAAAACTGTTTTTT. Protein sequence: CASTPHRANEKLFF.

The chain uses TRBV5-4 and TRBJ2-7; 8 bases match TRBD1. The junction had 15 bases not matched to a gene; V was cut back by 4 bases and J by 6 bases. The CDR3 is made up of 16 amino acids. The germline V gene has CDR1 SGHNT and CDR2 YYREEE (reference sequence). Here the CDR3 DNA reads TGTGCCAGCAGCGCCGGGACAGGCCTAATAGGAGCCGAGCAGTACTTC. Translated, it gives CASSAGTGLIGAEQYF.

The rearrangement uses TRBV6-9 and TRBJ1-3; no reliable D call. This CDR3 contains 18 residues. Per germline, CDR1 MNHGY and CDR2 SVAAGI. V lost 3 bases, J lost 0 bases, and 18 bases lay in between. CDR3 sequence: CASSYTHLGRSSGNTIYF. Written as DNA, the CDR3 is TGTGCCAGCAGTTACACCCATCTGGGGAGGAGCTCTGGAAACACCATATATTTT.

This clone was detected once. The genes are TRBV7-9 and TRBJ1-1; D remains ambiguous. The CDR3 spans 14 residues. Looked up from germline, CDR1 is SEHNR and CDR2 is FQNEAQ (reference sequence). The V and J ends lost 1 base and 4 bases respectively, with 10 bases between them. CDR3 nucleotides: TGTGCCAGCAGCTTAGTCGGGGAGGGCACTGAAGCTTTCTTT. Its protein is CASSLVGEGTEAFF.

CDR3 protein: CASSPSTGSPWYF. DNA of the CDR3: TGTGCCAGCAGCCCCTCAACAGGGAGCCCCTGGTATTTT. The rearrangement joins TRBV7-6 to TRBJ2-3, with D possibly TRBD1 on 6 matching bases. V shed 5 bases and J shed 14 bases, with 20 bases lying between them. CDR1 SGHVS and CDR2 FNYEAQ come from the germline V gene. CDR3 length: 13 residues.